The entry below describes one T cell receptor (beta chain). Its specificity is not known. Germline CDR1 SNHLY, CDR2 FYNNEI. With 3 bases clipped from V and 5 bases from J, the junction kept 8 bases outside the gene matches. This CDR3 comprises 15 residues. These data belong to a study of T-cell memory formation after mild COVID-19. TCRdb processed the 5' RACE reads anew with MiXCR; each CDR3 protein has one entry. The sample lists tens of thousands of distinct CDR3 sequences; approximately 15% were seen once. Study conclusions and caveats: Clonal second-wave expansions that peaked on day 37 had unconfirmed SARS-CoV-2 specificity.

Sequencing was performed on PBMCs or a T cell subset sorted from them (not recorded which). The clonotype comes from an adult woman who had mild COVID-19 (a few samples of this study predate the infection). Cell type and time point are not known. V gene TRBV2 combines with J gene TRBJ2-5, with 8 bases fitting TRBD2. This chain's CDR3 is CASSDPTGGLETQYF. Here the CDR3 DNA reads TGTGCCAGCAGTGACCCAACGGGGGGGCTCGAGACCCAGTACTTC.